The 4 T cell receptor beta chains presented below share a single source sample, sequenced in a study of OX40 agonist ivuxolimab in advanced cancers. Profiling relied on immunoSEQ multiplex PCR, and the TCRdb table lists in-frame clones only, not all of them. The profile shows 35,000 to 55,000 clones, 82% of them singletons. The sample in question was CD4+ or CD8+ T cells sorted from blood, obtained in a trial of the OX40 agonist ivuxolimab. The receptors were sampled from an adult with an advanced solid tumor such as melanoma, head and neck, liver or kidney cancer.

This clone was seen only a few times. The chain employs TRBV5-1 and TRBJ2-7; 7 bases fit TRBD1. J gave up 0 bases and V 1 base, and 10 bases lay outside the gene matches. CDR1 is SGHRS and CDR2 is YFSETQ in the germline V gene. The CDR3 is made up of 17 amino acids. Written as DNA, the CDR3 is TGCGCCAGCAGCTTGTGGGGCTCGGGACAGCCCTCCTACGAGCAGTACTTC. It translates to CASSLWGSGQPSYEQYF. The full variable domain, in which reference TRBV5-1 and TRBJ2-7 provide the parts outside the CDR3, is KAGVTQTPRYLIKTRGQQVTLSCSPISGHRSVSWYQQTPGQGLQFLFEYFSETQRNKGNFPGRFSGRQFSNSRSEMNVSTLELGDSALYLCASSLWGSGQPSYEQYFGPGTRLTVT.

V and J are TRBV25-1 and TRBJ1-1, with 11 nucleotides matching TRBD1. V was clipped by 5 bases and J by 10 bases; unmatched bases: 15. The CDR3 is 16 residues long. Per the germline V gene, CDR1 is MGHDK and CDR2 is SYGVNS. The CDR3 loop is CASSNYPGQGEGGAFF. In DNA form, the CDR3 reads TGTGCCAGCAGTAACTATCCGGGACAGGGGGAAGGGGGAGCTTTCTTT.

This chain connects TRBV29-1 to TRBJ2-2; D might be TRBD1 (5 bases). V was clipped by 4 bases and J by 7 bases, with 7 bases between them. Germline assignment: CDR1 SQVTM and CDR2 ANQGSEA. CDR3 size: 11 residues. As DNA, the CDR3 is TGCAGCGTTGCAGGGCGCGGGGAGCTGTTTTTT. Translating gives CSVAGRGELFF.

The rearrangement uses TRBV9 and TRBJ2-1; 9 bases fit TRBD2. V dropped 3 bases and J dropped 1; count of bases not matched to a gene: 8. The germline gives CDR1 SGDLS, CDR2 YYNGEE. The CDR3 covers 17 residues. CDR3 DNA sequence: TGTGCCAGCAGCGATGCGCCTGGACTAGCGTCCTACAATGAGCAGTTCTTC. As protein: CASSDAPGLASYNEQFF.